The entry below describes one TCR beta chain. What it recognizes is unknown. This entry comes from a study of monozygotic twins with cystic fibrosis. The method was immunoSEQ multiplex PCR; TCRdb's version includes in-frame clones alone and lacks a portion of them. Among some 20,000 clones listed, around 87% were seen once. Germline V lookup: CDR1 LGHNA, CDR2 YNFKEQ. The CDR3 runs 15 residues. V lost 1 base and J 2 bases, leaving 6 bases between the germline ends. General study points: In 13 of 16 pairs, V gene usage was closest to the co-twin's. Monozygotic CF twin pairs shared significantly more nucleotide-identical clonotypes than unrelated CF individuals did.

The receptor was derived from a woman aged 25 to 45 with cystic fibrosis. The rearrangement links TRBV4-2 to TRBJ2-6; the D is unclear. Sequencing used blood. The CDR3 reads CASSQVGTGANVLTF. In DNA, the CDR3 is TGTGCCAGCAGCCAAGTAGGAACTGGGGCCAACGTCCTGACTTTC.